This T cell receptor beta chain was observed in a study of blood T cell repertoires in COVID-19. The table came from immunoSEQ multiplex PCR; TCRdb's copy has only in-frame clones and leaves some out. Among about 74,000 clones, roughly four fifths were seen once, and the ten largest hold approximately 35%. As for this clone: Other nucleotide sequences in the sample specify the same CDR3.

V was cut by 4 bases and J by 5 bases, with 12 bases left in between. The CDR3 has 13 residues. Germline CDR1 and CDR2: SGHRS and YFSETQ. Source material: peripheral blood. The clonotype comes from a man between 65 and 85 years old with acute or convalescent COVID-19. The genes are TRBV5-1 and TRBJ2-5; possible D gene TRBD1, 8 bases. CDR3 in DNA: TGCGCCAGCAGCCTACAGGGGGGGGAGACCCAGTACTTC. This translates into CASSLQGGETQYF.